This T cell receptor beta chain was obtained from a study of shared clonotypes between healthy human individuals. Looking at the study overall: Three CD4 naive, three CD4 memory, two CD8 naive and one CD8 memory plate were used per donor.

Sorted-subset replicate PCR reactions contained 150 to 200 ng DNA, corresponding to tens of thousands of T cell genomes. Method: immunoSEQ multiplex PCR; TCRdb's copy keeps in-frame clones and lacks some. This sample carries some 1 million clones, approximately 70% of them seen once, and the ten largest clones take roughly 1.5%. This clone has just a few counts. The CDR3 has 15 residues. V was trimmed by 3 bases and J by 4 bases, leaving 12 bases between them. The germline V gene has CDR1 MNHNS and CDR2 SASEGT. Material for sequencing was memory CD4+ T cells sorted from blood. The subset: CD45RA-negative fraction. The V call is TRBV6-1, the J call TRBJ2-2; unclear D gene. The TCR originated in a man younger than 35 in good health. The DNA of the CDR3 is TGTGCCAGCAGTGAGCGTGTCAAGGGCACCGGGGAGCTGTTTTTT. This gives the protein CASSERVKGTGELFF.